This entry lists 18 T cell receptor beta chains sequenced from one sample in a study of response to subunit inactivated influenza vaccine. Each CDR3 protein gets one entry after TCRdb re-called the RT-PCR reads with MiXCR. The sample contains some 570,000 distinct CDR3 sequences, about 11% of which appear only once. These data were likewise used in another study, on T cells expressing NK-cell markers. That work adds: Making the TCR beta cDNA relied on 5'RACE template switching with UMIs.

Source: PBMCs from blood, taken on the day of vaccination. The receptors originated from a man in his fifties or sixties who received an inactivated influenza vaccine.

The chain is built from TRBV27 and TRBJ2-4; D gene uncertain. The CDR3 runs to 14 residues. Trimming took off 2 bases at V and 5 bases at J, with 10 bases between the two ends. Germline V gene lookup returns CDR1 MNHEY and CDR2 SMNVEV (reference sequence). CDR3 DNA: TGTGCCAGCAGTTTAAGGCACGAAGAAAACATTCAGTACTTC. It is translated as CASSLRHEENIQYF.

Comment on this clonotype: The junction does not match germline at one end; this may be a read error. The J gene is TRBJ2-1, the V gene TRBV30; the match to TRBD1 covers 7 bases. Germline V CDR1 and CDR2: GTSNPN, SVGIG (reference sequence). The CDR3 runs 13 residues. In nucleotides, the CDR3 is TGTGCATGGACAGGTACCTCCTACAATGAGCAGTTCTTC. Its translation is CAWTGTSYNEQFF.

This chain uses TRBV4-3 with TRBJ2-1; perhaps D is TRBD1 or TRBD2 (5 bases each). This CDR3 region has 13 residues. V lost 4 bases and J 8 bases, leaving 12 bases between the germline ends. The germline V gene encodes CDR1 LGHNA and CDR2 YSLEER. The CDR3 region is CASSPGARDEQFF. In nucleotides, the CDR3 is TGCGCCAGCAGCCCCGGGGCGAGGGATGAGCAGTTCTTC.

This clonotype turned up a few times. The CDR3 DNA reads TGTGCCAGCAGCCAGGGACAGGGGAAAGCTTTCTTT. It specifies CASSQGQGKAFF. V usage is TRBV7-6 and J usage is TRBJ1-1; 10 bases match TRBD1. This CDR3 comprises 12 residues. V trimming: 5 bases; J trimming: 9 bases; junction bases outside the gene matches: 3. The germline CDR1 and CDR2 sequences are SGHVS and FNYEAQ. The full variable domain, rest sourced from reference TRBV7-6 and TRBJ1-1, is GAGVSQSPRYKVTKRGQDVALRCDPISGHVSLYWYRQALGQGPEFLTYFNYEAQQDKSGLPNDRFSAERPEGSISTLTIQRTEQRDSAMYRCASSQGQGKAFFGQGTRLTVV.

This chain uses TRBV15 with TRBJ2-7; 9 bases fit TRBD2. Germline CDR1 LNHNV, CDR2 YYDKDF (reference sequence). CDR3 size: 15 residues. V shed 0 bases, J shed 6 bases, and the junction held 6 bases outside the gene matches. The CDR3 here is CATSREASGNCEQYF. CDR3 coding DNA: TGTGCCACCAGCAGAGAGGCTAGCGGGAATTGCGAGCAGTACTTC. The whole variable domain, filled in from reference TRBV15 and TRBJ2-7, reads DAMVIQNPRYQVTQFGKPVTLSCSQTLNHNVMYWYQQKSSQAPKLLFHYYDKDFNNEADTPDNFQSRRPNTSFCFLDIRSPGLGDTAMYLCATSREASGNCEQYFGPGTRLTVT.

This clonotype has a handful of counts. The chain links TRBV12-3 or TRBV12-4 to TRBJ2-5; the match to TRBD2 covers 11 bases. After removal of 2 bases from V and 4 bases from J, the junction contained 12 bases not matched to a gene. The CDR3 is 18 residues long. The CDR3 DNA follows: TGTGCCAGCAGTTTATTTGCCAGGGGACTAGCGGCACGAGAGACCCAGTACTTC. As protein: CASSLFARGLAARETQYF.

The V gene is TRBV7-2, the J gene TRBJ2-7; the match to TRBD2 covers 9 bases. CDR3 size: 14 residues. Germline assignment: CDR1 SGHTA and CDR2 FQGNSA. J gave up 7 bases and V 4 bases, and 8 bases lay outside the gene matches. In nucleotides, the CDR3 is TGTGCCAGCAGCTCCGGGACTAGCTCCATTGAGCAGTACTTC. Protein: CASSSGTSSIEQYF.

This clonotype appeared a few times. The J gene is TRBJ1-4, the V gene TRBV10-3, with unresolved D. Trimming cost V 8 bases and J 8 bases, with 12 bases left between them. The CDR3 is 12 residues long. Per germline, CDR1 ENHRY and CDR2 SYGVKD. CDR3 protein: CAIRDQQEKLFF. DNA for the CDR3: TGTGCCATCCGCGACCAACAGGAAAAACTGTTTTTT.

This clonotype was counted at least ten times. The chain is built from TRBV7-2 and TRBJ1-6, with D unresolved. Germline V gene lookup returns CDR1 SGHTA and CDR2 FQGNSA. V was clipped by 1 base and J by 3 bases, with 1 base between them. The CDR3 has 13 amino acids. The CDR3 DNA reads TGTGCCAGCAGCTTAGTCTATAATTCACCCCTCCACTTT. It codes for CASSLVYNSPLHF.

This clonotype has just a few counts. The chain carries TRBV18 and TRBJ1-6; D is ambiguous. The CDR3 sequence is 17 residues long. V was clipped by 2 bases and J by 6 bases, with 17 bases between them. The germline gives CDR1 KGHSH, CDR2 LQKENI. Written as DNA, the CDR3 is TGTGCCAGCTCACCAGGAGGCGGGTACGGAGGTAATTCACCCCTCCACTTT. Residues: CASSPGGGYGGNSPLHF.

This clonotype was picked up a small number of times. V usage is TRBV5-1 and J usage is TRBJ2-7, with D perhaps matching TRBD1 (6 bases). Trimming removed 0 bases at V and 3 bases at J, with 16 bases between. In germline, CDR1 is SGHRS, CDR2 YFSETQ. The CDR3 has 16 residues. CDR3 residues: CASSLGGQTRDYEQYF. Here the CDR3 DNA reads TGCGCCAGCAGCTTGGGTGGACAGACAAGAGACTACGAGCAGTACTTC. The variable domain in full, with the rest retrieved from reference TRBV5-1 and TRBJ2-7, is KAGVTQTPRYLIKTRGQQVTLSCSPISGHRSVSWYQQTPGQGLQFLFEYFSETQRNKGNFPGRFSGRQFSNSRSEMNVSTLELGDSALYLCASSLGGQTRDYEQYFGPGTRLTVT.

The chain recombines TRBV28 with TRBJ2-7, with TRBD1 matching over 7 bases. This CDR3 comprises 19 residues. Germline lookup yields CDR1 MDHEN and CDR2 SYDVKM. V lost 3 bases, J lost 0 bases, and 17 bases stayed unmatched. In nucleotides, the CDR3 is TGTGCCAGCAGTTTTTTAACAGGGGACCCGACTTTAAGCTCCTACGAGCAGTACTTC. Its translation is CASSFLTGDPTLSSYEQYF.

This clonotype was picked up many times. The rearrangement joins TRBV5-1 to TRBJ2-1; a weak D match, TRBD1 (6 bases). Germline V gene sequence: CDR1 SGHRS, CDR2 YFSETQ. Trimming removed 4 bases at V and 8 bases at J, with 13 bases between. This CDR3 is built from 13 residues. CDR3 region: CASSPGQFDEQFF. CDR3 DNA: TGCGCCAGCAGCCCCGGACAGTTCGATGAGCAGTTCTTC.

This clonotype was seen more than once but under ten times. The CDR3 reads CAGARYTGELFF. In DNA, the CDR3 is TGTGCCGGGGCTCGTTACACCGGGGAGCTGTTTTTT. V and J are TRBV7-8 and TRBJ2-2, with D possibly being TRBD1 (5 bases). Trimming took off 11 bases at V and 3 bases at J, with 10 bases between the two ends. Per germline, CDR1 SGHVS and CDR2 FQNEAQ. The CDR3 runs to 12 residues.

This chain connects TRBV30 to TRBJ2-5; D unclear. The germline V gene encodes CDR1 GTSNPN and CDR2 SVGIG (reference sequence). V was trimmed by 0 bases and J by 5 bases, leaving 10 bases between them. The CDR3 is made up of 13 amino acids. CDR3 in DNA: TGTGCCTGGAGTGTAGGTGCCCCGGAGACCCAGTACTTC. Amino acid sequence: CAWSVGAPETQYF.

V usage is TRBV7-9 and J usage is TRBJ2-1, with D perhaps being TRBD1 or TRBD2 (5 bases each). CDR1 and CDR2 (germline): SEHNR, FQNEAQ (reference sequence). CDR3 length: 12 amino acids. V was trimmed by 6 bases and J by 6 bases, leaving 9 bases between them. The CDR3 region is CASRRGLNEQFF. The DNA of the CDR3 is TGTGCCAGCAGGAGGGGCCTCAATGAGCAGTTCTTC. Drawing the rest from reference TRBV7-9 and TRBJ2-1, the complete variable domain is DTGVSQNPRHKITKRGQNVTFRCDPISEHNRLYWYRQTLGQGPEFLTYFQNEAQLEKSRLLSDRFSAERPKGSFSTLEIQRTEQGDSAMYLCASRRGLNEQFFGPGTRLTVL.

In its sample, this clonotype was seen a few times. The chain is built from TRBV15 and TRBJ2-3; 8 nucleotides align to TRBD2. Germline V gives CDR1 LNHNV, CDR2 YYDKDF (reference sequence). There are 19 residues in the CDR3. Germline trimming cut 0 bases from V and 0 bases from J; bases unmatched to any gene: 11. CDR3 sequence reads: CATSRDYGGGFASTDTQYF. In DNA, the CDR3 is TGTGCCACCAGCAGAGATTACGGCGGGGGGTTCGCTAGCACAGATACGCAGTATTTT.

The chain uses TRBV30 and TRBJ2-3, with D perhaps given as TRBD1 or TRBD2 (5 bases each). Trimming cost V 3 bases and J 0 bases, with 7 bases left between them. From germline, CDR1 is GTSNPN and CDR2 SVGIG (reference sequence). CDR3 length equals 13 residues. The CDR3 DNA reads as TGTGCCTGGAGCCGGGACAGCACAGATACGCAGTATTTT. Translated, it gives CAWSRDSTDTQYF.